This T cell receptor (beta chain) comes out of a study of T cells after yellow fever vaccination. Study-wide context: With SMART-Seq v4 Ultra Low Input, the fractions containing low cell numbers were prepared. General study findings and limits: Weaker overall, the secondary response nonetheless peaked faster (day 5 versus 15). Shared CD4/CD8 clonotypes were a small share, likely from convergent recombination.

Generation of TCR cDNA used 5'RACE template switching (which added a universal primer site and UMIs). Using its own MiXCR run on the 5' RACE reads, TCRdb lists one record per CDR3 protein. The sample includes a few hundred thousand distinct CDR3 sequences, 6.2% of them seen just once. Many counts were recorded for this clonotype. Its antigen is not identified. The trim removed 0 bases at V and 7 bases at J, leaving 6 bases unmatched. CDR3 size: 14 residues. CDR1 is SGHTS, CDR2 YDEGEE, per germline. The chain combines TRBV5-8 with TRBJ1-1; 7 bases are a match to TRBD1. This clonotype was obtained from a young man who received the YFV17D yellow fever vaccine. Sequencing used PBMCs, obtained 5 days after the yellow fever booster vaccination. This chain's CDR3 is CASSLGDSFSEAFF. The CDR3 DNA reads as TGTGCCAGCAGCTTGGGGGACAGTTTCAGTGAAGCTTTCTTT.